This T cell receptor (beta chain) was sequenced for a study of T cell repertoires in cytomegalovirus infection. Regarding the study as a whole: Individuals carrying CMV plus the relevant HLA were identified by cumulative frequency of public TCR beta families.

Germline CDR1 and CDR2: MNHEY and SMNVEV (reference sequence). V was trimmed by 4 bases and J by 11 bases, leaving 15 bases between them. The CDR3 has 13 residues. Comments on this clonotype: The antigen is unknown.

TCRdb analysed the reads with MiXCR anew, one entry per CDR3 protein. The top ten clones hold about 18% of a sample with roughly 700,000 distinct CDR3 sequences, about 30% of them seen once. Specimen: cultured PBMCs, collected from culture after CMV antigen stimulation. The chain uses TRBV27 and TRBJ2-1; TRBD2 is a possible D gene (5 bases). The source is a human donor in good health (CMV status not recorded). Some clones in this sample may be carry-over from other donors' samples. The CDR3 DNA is TGTGCCAGCAGTTCTCCTAGAGGGTCACAGCAGTTCTTC. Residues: CASSSPRGSQQFF.